This passage covers 21 T cell receptor beta chains from one sample sequenced in a study of control samples from healthy donors and cancer patients. Assay used: immunoSEQ multiplex PCR; TCRdb lists only in-frame clones, some missing. The profile covers around 120,000 clones, with 90% to 95% appearing a single time and about 1.7% taken by the ten largest. Sample: PBMCs. The source of these receptors is a man over 45 with head and neck cancer.

The chain uses TRBV7-8 and TRBJ1-1; D is unclear. The CDR3 loop spans 15 amino acids. V was pared by 5 bases and J by 0 bases, with 13 bases between. CDR1 is SGHVS, CDR2 FQNEAQ, per germline. The CDR3 protein is CASSLEGRVNTEAFF. CDR3 DNA sequence: TGTGCCAGCAGCCTGGAAGGGCGGGTGAACACTGAAGCTTTCTTT.

The V gene is TRBV2, the J gene TRBJ2-1; TRBD1 aligns across 10 bases. CDR3 length: 16 amino acids. Losses at the gene ends were 4 bases for V and 6 bases for J; bases not matched to a gene: 9. Germline lookup yields CDR1 SNHLY and CDR2 FYNNEI. This chain's CDR3 is CASSADRGSLGNEQFF. The CDR3 DNA follows: TGTGCCAGCAGTGCGGACAGGGGGAGCCTTGGCAATGAGCAGTTCTTC.

The V gene is TRBV9, the J gene TRBJ1-6; 9 bases are a match to TRBD1. V shed 0 bases, J shed 9 bases, and the junction held 4 bases outside the gene matches. Germline V gene data show CDR1 as SGDLS and CDR2 as YYNGEE. The CDR3 consists of 15 residues. The CDR3 spells CASSVGTGGVSPLHF. CDR3 DNA sequence: TGTGCCAGCAGCGTAGGCACAGGGGGCGTTTCACCCCTCCACTTT. Full variable domain (rest looked up from reference TRBV9 and TRBJ1-6): DSGVTQTPKHLITATGQRVTLRCSPRSGDLSVYWYQQSLDQGLQFLIQYYNGEERAKGNILERFSAQQFPDLHSELNLSSLELGDSALYFCASSVGTGGVSPLHFGNGTRLTVT.

The chain has TRBV6-5 and TRBJ1-2, with D unresolved. V lost 5 bases to trimming and J lost 0 bases, with 10 bases between them. Germline assignment: CDR1 MNHEY and CDR2 SVGAGI. The CDR3 contains 14 residues. Written as DNA, the CDR3 is TGTGCCAGCAGTCCGAGATCAGCTAACTATGGCTACACCTTC. Its translation is CASSPRSANYGYTF.

The rearrangement links TRBV2 to TRBJ2-6; D is uncertain. V was trimmed by 8 bases and J by 0 bases, leaving 8 bases between them. The germline CDR1 and CDR2 sequences are SNHLY and FYNNEI. CDR3 length equals 14 residues. CDR3 protein: CASHTSSGANVLTF. The CDR3 DNA follows: TGTGCCAGCCACACTTCCTCTGGGGCCAACGTCCTGACTTTC. Using reference TRBV2 and TRBJ2-6 for the parts outside the CDR3, the full variable domain is EPEVTQTPSHQVTQMGQEVILRCVPISNHLYFYWYRQILGQKVEFLVSFYNNEISEKSEIFDDQFSVERPDGSNFTLKIRSTKLEDSAMYFCASHTSSGANVLTFGAGSRLTVL.

The chain combines TRBV7-8 with TRBJ1-1; D possibly corresponds to TRBD1 (5 bases). This CDR3 spans 13 amino acids. CDR1 and CDR2 from the germline V gene are SGHVS and FQNEAQ. Trimming removed 2 bases from V and 5 bases from J, with 9 bases in between. The CDR3 DNA sequence: TGTGCCAGCAGCTTAAGGGGAATGACTGAAGCTTTCTTT. The encoded protein is CASSLRGMTEAFF. Based on the CDR3 plus reference TRBV7-8 and TRBJ1-1, the full variable domain is GAGVSQSPRYKVAKRGQDVALRCDPISGHVSLFWYQQALGQGPEFLTYFQNEAQLDKSGLPSDRFFAERPEGSVSTLKIQRTQQEDSAVYLCASSLRGMTEAFFGQGTRLTVV.

V gene TRBV7-2 combines with J gene TRBJ2-7; D unclear. V was pared by 1 base and J by 0 bases, with 10 bases between. The CDR3 runs 15 residues. CDR1 SGHTA and CDR2 FQGNSA come from the germline V gene. Here the CDR3 DNA reads TGTGCCAGCAGCTTAGGTGACAACAGCTCCTACGAGCAGTACTTC. Protein product: CASSLGDNSSYEQYF. Using reference TRBV7-2 and TRBJ2-7 for the parts outside the CDR3, the full variable domain is GAGVSQSPSNKVTEKGKDVELRCDPISGHTALYWYRQSLGQGLEFLIYFQGNSAPDKSGLPSDRFSAERTGGSVSTLTIQRTQQEDSAVYLCASSLGDNSSYEQYFGPGTRLTVT.

This sequence joins TRBV20-1 and TRBJ1-1, with D maybe TRBD1 (6 bases). V was clipped by 3 bases and J by 1 base, with 18 bases between them. CDR3 size: 16 residues. Looked up from germline, CDR1 is DFQATT and CDR2 is SNEGSKA (reference sequence). The CDR3 loop reads CSASQREVRGNTEAFF. In DNA form, the CDR3 reads TGCAGTGCTAGTCAAAGAGAGGTCAGGGGGAACACTGAAGCTTTCTTT.

The chain employs TRBV6-5 and TRBJ1-1, with 7 bases fitting TRBD1. The CDR3 covers 15 residues. Germline V gene lookup returns CDR1 MNHEY and CDR2 SVGAGI. V trimming: 2 bases; J trimming: 4 bases; junction bases outside the gene matches: 7. DNA for the CDR3: TGTGCCAGCAGTTACAACACAGGGGAGGGCACTGAAGCTTTCTTT. Amino acids: CASSYNTGEGTEAFF.

V is TRBV19 and J is TRBJ2-1; 9 nucleotides agree with TRBD2. CDR3 length equals 15 residues. Germline loops: CDR1 LNHDA, CDR2 SQIVND (reference sequence). Unmatched junction bases numbered 6, after V lost 5 bases and J lost 4 bases. CDR3 protein: CASSLSGGFYNEQFF. The CDR3 nucleotides are TGTGCCAGTAGTCTTAGCGGGGGATTTTACAATGAGCAGTTCTTC.

This clone is a singleton in its sample. This chain links TRBV15 with TRBJ2-1; 9 bases fit TRBD1. CDR1 and CDR2 (germline): LNHNV, YYDKDF (reference sequence). The CDR3 has 14 amino acids. The junction had 7 bases not matched to a gene; V was cut back by 7 bases and J by 6 bases. The CDR3 sequence is CATTTGGPTNEQFF. Here the CDR3 DNA reads TGTGCCACCACGACAGGGGGACCCACCAATGAGCAGTTCTTC.

This clone was seen only once. This chain uses TRBV7-8 with TRBJ1-4, with 7 bases lining up with TRBD1. The CDR3 totals 16 residues. Germline trimming cut 5 bases from V and 0 bases from J; bases unmatched to any gene: 6. The V gene's germline CDR1 is SGHVS and CDR2 FQNEAQ. The CDR3 protein is CASSLGTDATNEKLFF. The CDR3 DNA is TGTGCCAGCAGCCTGGGGACAGATGCAACTAATGAAAAACTGTTTTTT.

The rearrangement uses TRBV28 and TRBJ1-5, with D perhaps matching TRBD1 (6 bases). V lost 3 bases, J lost 0 bases, and 21 bases lay in between. The CDR3 is made up of 19 amino acids. Germline assignment: CDR1 MDHEN and CDR2 SYDVKM. The CDR3 sequence: CASSLGLRRGVSSNQPQHF. Written as DNA, the CDR3 is TGTGCCAGCAGTTTGGGATTACGCAGGGGAGTTTCTAGCAATCAGCCCCAGCATTTT.

This chain uses TRBV7-8 with TRBJ2-4, with 7 nucleotides matching TRBD1. In germline, CDR1 is SGHVS, CDR2 FQNEAQ. The CDR3 has 12 residues. The ends lost 5 bases at V and 7 bases at J; junction bases unmatched: 2. CDR3 residues: CASSLQGNIQYF. The DNA of the CDR3 is TGTGCCAGCAGCCTACAGGGGAACATTCAGTACTTC.

The chain joins TRBV9 to TRBJ2-3, with TRBD1 identical over 8 bases. The CDR3 length is 13 residues. Germline CDR1 SGDLS, CDR2 YYNGEE. V trimming: 3 bases; J trimming: 6 bases; junction bases outside the gene matches: 3. The chain's CDR3 is CASSEDRADTQYF. CDR3 coding DNA: TGTGCCAGCAGCGAGGACAGGGCTGATACGCAGTATTTT.

The chain couples TRBV18 to TRBJ1-4; D is uncertain. The CDR3 loop spans 15 amino acids. Trimming pared 0 bases from V and 7 bases from J, leaving 12 bases between. CDR1 and CDR2 from the germline V gene are KGHSH and LQKENI. The CDR3 sequence is CASSPPKVNSEKLFF. The DNA for the CDR3 is TGTGCCAGCTCACCACCCAAGGTCAACAGTGAAAAACTGTTTTTT. Filled out from reference TRBV18 and TRBJ1-4, the complete variable domain reads NAGVMQNPRHLVRRRGQEARLRCSPMKGHSHVYWYRQLPEEGLKFMVYLQKENIIDESGMPKERFSAEFPKEGPSILRIQQVVRGDSAAYFCASSPPKVNSEKLFFGSGTQLSVL.

This chain links TRBV6-4 with TRBJ2-3, with D unclear. The CDR3 loop spans 16 amino acids. Trimming cost V 5 bases and J 2 bases, with 17 bases left between them. Germline V gene sequence: CDR1 MRHNA, CDR2 SNTAGT. CDR3 residues: CASSSSPSDLTDTQYF. CDR3 nucleotide sequence: TGTGCCAGCAGTTCCTCCCCAAGTGATCTCACAGATACGCAGTATTTT.

This clone was seen more than once but under ten times. The chain uses TRBV7-2 and TRBJ1-4; no definite D call. V lost 4 bases to trimming and J lost 3 bases, with 9 bases between them. The CDR3 sequence is 14 residues long. The germline CDR1 and CDR2 sequences are SGHTA and FQGNSA. The CDR3 region is CASSSRRPNEKLFF. The CDR3 DNA sequence: TGTGCCAGCAGCTCACGGAGGCCTAATGAAAAACTGTTTTTT.

V gene TRBV15 combines with J gene TRBJ1-4; D is possibly TRBD1 (6 bases). The CDR3 length is 14 residues. Per the germline V gene, CDR1 is LNHNV and CDR2 is YYDKDF (reference sequence). Trimming stripped 4 bases from V and 6 bases from J, with 12 bases between. The DNA of the CDR3 is TGTGCCACCAGCATGGGAACAGGGTATGAAAAACTGTTTTTT. It yields the protein CATSMGTGYEKLFF.

The chain links TRBV6-2 or TRBV6-3 to TRBJ2-7; no reliable D call. CDR3 length: 13 residues. Trimming stripped 2 bases from V and 5 bases from J, with 10 bases between. Germline loops: CDR1 MNHEY, CDR2 SVGEGT. Here the CDR3 reads CASSYTQRDEQYF. DNA of the CDR3: TGTGCCAGCAGTTACACGCAACGGGACGAGCAGTACTTC.

The CDR3 DNA reads as TGCGCCAGCAGCTTGTCTGGCTACGAGCAGTACTTC. This codes for CASSLSGYEQYF. The V and J genes are TRBV5-1 and TRBJ2-7; D gene uncertain. The germline V gene has CDR1 SGHRS and CDR2 YFSETQ. This CDR3 has 12 residues. The V end was cut by 1 base, the J end by 3 bases, with 5 bases between. Together with reference TRBV5-1 and TRBJ2-7, the CDR3 gives the full variable domain: KAGVTQTPRYLIKTRGQQVTLSCSPISGHRSVSWYQQTPGQGLQFLFEYFSETQRNKGNFPGRFSGRQFSNSRSEMNVSTLELGDSALYLCASSLSGYEQYFGPGTRLTVT.